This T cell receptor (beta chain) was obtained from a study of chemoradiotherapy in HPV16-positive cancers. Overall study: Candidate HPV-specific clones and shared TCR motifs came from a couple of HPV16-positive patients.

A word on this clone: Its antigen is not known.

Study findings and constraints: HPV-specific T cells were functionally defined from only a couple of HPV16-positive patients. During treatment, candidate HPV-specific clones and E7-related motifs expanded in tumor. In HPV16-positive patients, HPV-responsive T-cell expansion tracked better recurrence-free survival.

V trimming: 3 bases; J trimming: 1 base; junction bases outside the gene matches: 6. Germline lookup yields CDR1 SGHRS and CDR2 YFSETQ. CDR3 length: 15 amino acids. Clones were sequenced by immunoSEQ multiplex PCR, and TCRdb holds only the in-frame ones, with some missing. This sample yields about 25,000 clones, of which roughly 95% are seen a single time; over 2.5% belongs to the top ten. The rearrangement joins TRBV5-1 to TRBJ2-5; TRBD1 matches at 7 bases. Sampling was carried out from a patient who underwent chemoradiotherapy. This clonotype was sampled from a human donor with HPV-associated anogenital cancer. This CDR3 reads CASSYLGTVQETQYF. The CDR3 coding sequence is TGCGCCAGCAGCTACCTCGGGACAGTCCAAGAGACCCAGTACTTC.